Sequencing of this TCR beta chain was carried out in a study of cytotoxic CD8 clonotypes in ibrutinib-treated CLL. Clones were sequenced by immunoSEQ multiplex PCR, and TCRdb holds only the in-frame ones, with some missing. Among hundreds of thousands of clones listed, approximately 75% were seen once. This clone was detected ten times or more. CDR3 length equals 16 residues. Germline CDR1 reads SGHDT; CDR2 reads YYEEEE. Trimming removed 1 base from V and 8 bases from J, with 18 bases in between. The source of this sequence is a human donor with chronic lymphocytic leukemia. The material sequenced was PBMCs, taken after 12 months of ibrutinib treatment. This sequence joins TRBV5-6 and TRBJ1-4, with D unresolved. The CDR3 protein is CASSLRREPWEEKLFF. The CDR3 DNA follows: TGTGCCAGCAGCTTGCGGAGGGAGCCTTGGGAGGAAAAACTGTTTTTT. Based on the CDR3 plus reference TRBV5-6 and TRBJ1-4, the full variable domain is DAGVTQSPTHLIKTRGQQVTLRCSPKSGHDTVSWYQQALGQGPQFIFQYYEEEERQRGNFPDRFSGHQFPNYSSELNVNALLLGDSALYLCASSLRREPWEEKLFFGSGTQLSVL.